This TCR beta chain was obtained from a study of Graves' ophthalmopathy and Graves' hyperthyroidism (dated by TCRdb to the late 2010s). Background for the entire study: Peripheral blood samples were taken at the time of initial diagnosis, before any treatment was given. TCR beta repertoire signatures were used to distinguish Graves' ophthalmopathy from Graves' hyperthyroidism and to predict progression to ophthalmopathy. In total, 120 to 150 blood samples were TCR-sequenced: approximately 40 ophthalmopathy, approximately 80 hyperthyroidism and roughly 17 hyperthyroidism-to-ophthalmopathy patients. A discovery set of about 99 patients (around 44 ophthalmopathy, 55 to 60 stable hyperthyroidism) was enrolled to explore V-J signatures distinguishing ophthalmopathy from hyperthyroidism. An independent validation cohort comprised 18 hyperthyroidism patients and some 16 patients who later progressed from hyperthyroidism to ophthalmopathy. In about six hyperthyroidism patients, the T-cell repertoires found in thyroid tissue were compared with those found in blood. Following sampling, methimazole starting at 30 mg daily was administered to hyperthyroidism patients, and high-dose intravenous methylprednisolone was administered to ophthalmopathy patients. What the research found in general, with its limitations: In cross-validation, the 13-signature model distinguished ophthalmopathy from stable hyperthyroidism with almost 90% sensitivity and just under 84% specificity, and in the test set the corresponding values were approximately 79% and 70%. No statistical method was used to predetermine the sample size, and group allocation was not hidden from the investigators. In validation, the model predicted ophthalmopathy progression with about 70% sensitivity and roughly 72% specificity; some 13 predicted patients were CT-confirmed with GO in a median of approximately 6.2 months. Among expanded thyroid clonotypes with frequency above 0.001, most also showed up in blood, which suggests that blood repertoires may reflect the thyroid immune response.

Patients with ophthalmopathy had moderately to severely active disease, with a Clinical Activity Score of 3 or more, a NOSPECS grade of 4 or more, and a disease duration of less than 3 months. Anyone with other autoimmune diseases, uncontrolled infections, pregnancy or lactation was excluded from the study. Diagnosis relied on clinical symptoms, serum thyroxine, TRAb, thyroid ultrasound and orbital computed tomography. Ficoll-Paque density gradient centrifugation was used to isolate PBMCs from 9.5 to 10 ml of fresh peripheral blood. Total RNA was extracted with Trizol reagent and quality-checked on an Agilent 2100 Bioanalyzer. For repertoire sequencing, the TCR beta CDR3 regions were amplified from RNA transcripts. The first round was an RT-PCR using HTBI primers with the Qiagen OneStep RT-PCR kit, and this first round was followed by a second-round multiplex PCR, then size selection and purification. Sequencing of the libraries was carried out on an Illumina HiSeq2000 in paired-end mode with 100 bp reads. Per the authors' processing: SOAPnuke was used to process the reads, removing any read that contained adapters or uncalled bases, had a mean Phred below 15, or lacked an exact match to the constant primer or identifier. COPE v1.2.5 was used to merge the high-quality paired reads. Each unique nucleotide sequence was treated as a clonotype, and MiTCR v1.1 was used to align the clonotypes to the IMGT TRB V, D and J references. Analysis was restricted to V-J combinations with a frequency above 0.0001, which covered 98% to 99.2% of repertoires. For each V-J combination, a TCR clonal expansion and chaos score was defined as the ratio of F50 clonal expansion to chaos observed in the TCRdist matrix. Features were reduced by Welch's t-statistics and random forest to more than 10 V-J combinations, which fed a naive Bayes classifier. Thyroid-blood repertoire similarity was quantified with the Morisita-Horn index. TCRdb handled the public reads itself, with Q25 trimming in fastp and clone calling in MiXCR, and kept productive beta chains. Here each entry gathers all rows of one CDR3 protein and keeps the most common genes and DNA. V and J calls and clone size were set by TCRdb, not the authors. The sample records hundreds of thousands of distinct CDR3 sequences, roughly two fifths of which are singletons. Less than 55% of the sample comes from the top ten.

The CDR3 covers 14 residues, taking in both the cysteine and the phenylalanine. Left in the record is the CDR3 DNA by itself, 42 bases read in frame from the first base. CDR1 and CDR2, per the germline V gene, are SGHRS and YFSETQ. The germline ends are 12 bases apart after V is trimmed by 4 bases and J by 4 bases. This clonotype has a handful of counts. Its recognized antigen is unknown. The record has no base qualities; no much larger clone is one base away. The receptor was derived from an adult man with Graves' ophthalmopathy. Source material: peripheral blood. The V gene is TRBV5-1 and the J gene is TRBJ1-3, and perhaps TRBD1 as D gene, on 5 matching bases. The nucleotide sequence is TGCGCCAGCAGCCGGGGGACGGAGGGAAACACCATATATTTT. It is translated as CASSRGTEGNTIYF. The CDR3 plus the reference TRBV5-1 and TRBJ1-3 genes for the other parts give the full variable domain: KAGVTQTPRYLIKTRGQQVTLSCSPISGHRSVSWYQQTPGQGLQFLFEYFSETQRNKGNFPGRFSGRQFSNSRSEMNVSTLELGDSALYLCASSRGTEGNTIYFGEGSWLTVV.